This T cell receptor (beta chain) was profiled in a study of shared clonotypes between healthy human individuals. Study as a whole: Researchers drew samples from two women and three men aged 18 to 49. Study-level points and caveats: Across a handful of donors, naive CD4 shared around 5.3%, naive CD8 3.5% to 4%, memory CD4 roughly 2.4%, memory CD8 over 0.3%. The study's rarefaction showed incomplete sorted-subset sequencing despite large depth.

Germline CDR1 and CDR2: SGHKS and YYEKEE (reference sequence). V was pared by 0 bases and J by 1 base, with 11 bases between. The CDR3 is 16 amino acids. The repertoire was sequenced with immunoSEQ multiplex PCR; TCRdb's copy has only in-frame clones and lacks some. Here the sample spans 2 million to 2.5 million clones, about 92% being singletons. With respect to this clone: As yet, its antigen is unknown.

The material sequenced was naive CD4+ T cells from PBMCs. Subset given: CD45RA+ positively selected. The TCR comes from a man aged 18 to 30 in good health. Some clones in this sample may be carry-over from other donors' samples. The chain links TRBV5-5 to TRBJ1-3; D gene unclear. CDR3 sequence reads: CASSLGADQSGNTIYF. The CDR3 bases are TGTGCCAGCAGCTTGGGGGCCGATCAATCTGGAAACACCATATATTTT.